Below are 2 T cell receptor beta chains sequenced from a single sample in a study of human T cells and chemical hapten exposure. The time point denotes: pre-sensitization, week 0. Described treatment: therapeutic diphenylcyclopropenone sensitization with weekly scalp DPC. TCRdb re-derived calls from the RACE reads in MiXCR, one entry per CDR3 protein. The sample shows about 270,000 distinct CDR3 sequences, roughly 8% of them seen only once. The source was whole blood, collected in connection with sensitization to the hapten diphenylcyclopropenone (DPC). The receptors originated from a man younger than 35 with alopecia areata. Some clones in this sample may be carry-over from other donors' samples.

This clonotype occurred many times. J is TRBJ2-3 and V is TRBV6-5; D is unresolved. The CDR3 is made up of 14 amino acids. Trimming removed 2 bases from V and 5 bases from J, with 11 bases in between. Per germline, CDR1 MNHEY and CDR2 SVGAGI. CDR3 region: CASSYTSVRDTQYF. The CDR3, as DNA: TGTGCCAGCAGTTACACGAGCGTTAGAGATACGCAGTATTTT.

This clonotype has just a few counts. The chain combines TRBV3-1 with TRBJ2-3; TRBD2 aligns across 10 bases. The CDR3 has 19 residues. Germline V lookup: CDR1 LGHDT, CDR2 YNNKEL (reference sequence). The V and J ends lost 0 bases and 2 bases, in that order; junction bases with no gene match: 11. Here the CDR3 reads CASSQDLLSGTSDTDTQYF. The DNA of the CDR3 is TGTGCCAGCAGCCAAGATCTTTTGAGCGGGACTAGCGACACAGATACGCAGTATTTT.